This T cell receptor (beta chain) stems from a study of blood T cell repertoires in COVID-19. Per the original methods: Estimation of nucleated cell counts was performed using reference gene primer amplification. Some clones are missing from TCRdb's copy, which holds only in-frame ones; the method was immunoSEQ multiplex PCR. That table gives V, J and clone size, and the DNA gave D and trimming. The sample lists some 150,000 clones, around 88% occurring once. CDR1 and CDR2 from the germline V gene are LNHDA and SQIVND (reference sequence). V shed 4 bases, J shed 4 bases, and the junction held 9 bases outside the gene matches. This CDR3 spans 15 amino acids. This clone was counted a few times.

This chain links TRBV19 with TRBJ1-1; 7 nucleotides agree with TRBD1. The sequenced sample was peripheral blood. The sequence came from a woman aged 55-70 years with acute or convalescent COVID-19. Here the CDR3 DNA reads TGTGCCAGTAGTACACAGACAGGGTATGGCACTGAAGCTTTCTTT. Its translation is CASSTQTGYGTEAFF.